These T cell receptor beta chains were read from a single sample in a study of blood T cell repertoires in COVID-19. Repertoires were generated with immunoSEQ multiplex PCR, while TCRdb's copy carries only in-frame clones and drops some. The sample contains around 100,000 clones, approximately 93% of which appear only once. Input material: peripheral blood. The source is a man between 50 and 59 years old with active COVID-19. CDR3s include the opening cysteine and the closing phenylalanine or tryptophan. For some rows the clone size is stated as once, few or many, or as a class when expanded; others skip it.

size,V,CDR3
-,TRBV18,CASSPTSGSHNEQFF
-,TRBV25-1,CASSDVLRNEQFF
-,TRBV12-5,CASGLAGLAGGPGELFF
-,TRBV14,CASSPTGRAYNEQFF
once,TRBV27,CASSLKYSSSYNSPLHF
-,TRBV5-1,CASSGTGDNSPLHF
few,TRBV27,CASKIFRRQSTDTQYF
once,TRBV19,CASHTGEVYQPQHF
-,TRBV6-2/TRBV6-3,CASSRDRNNQPQHF
-,TRBV4-1,CASSQDLQVNTEAFF
-,TRBV5-1,CASSFSGSETQYF
-,TRBV24-1,CATSSQGSGRADEQFF
-,TRBV24-1,CATSDIPDPPLDIQYF
-,TRBV7-7,CASSSSNPRDRVFNEQFF
-,TRBV27,CASSLGRGRQAYYEQYF
-,TRBV6-5,CASRAVGGTYNEQFF
-,TRBV5-1,CASSSGANYGYTF
-,TRBV11-2,CASSLGQGNTIYF
-,TRBV7-2,CASSLTPSGIGDTQYF
-,TRBV11-2,CASSLSEATGNTIYF
-,TRBV11-2,CASSLVRGGAFTGELFF
-,TRBV27,CASSLKGLGTEAFF
once,TRBV9,CASSADIATNEKLFF
-,TRBV7-9,CASSPQGGSKNIQYF
-,TRBV16,CASSQFEGATEAFF
-,TRBV7-2,CASSYRQGRSTDTQYF
once,TRBV15,CATRRTSGVLEQFF
-,TRBV29-1,CSVSDRSSGNTIYF
-,TRBV6-5,CASSSGGATYNEQFF
-,TRBV5-5,CASSVDSTGSGANVLTF
-,TRBV27,CASSRLVAGGYNEQFF
-,TRBV12-3/TRBV12-4,CASTSQIQETQYF
once,TRBV15,CATSRGLGGAVYNEQFF
-,TRBV29-1,CSVEGRAGVSTGELFF
-,TRBV7-8,CASSGTGGTGELFF
-,TRBV5-4,CASTLGGLANTGELFF
-,TRBV20-1,CSARDTRTQYF
-,TRBV3-1/TRBV3-2,CASSPPSPETQYF
-,TRBV7-8,CASSPTLAGYNEQFF
-,TRBV19,CASTPDRGYGYTF
-,TRBV29-1,CSVEDHRGSVTQYF
few,TRBV13,CASSLYPTGRGSPLHF
few,TRBV7-9,CASSLASGRATDTQYF
-,TRBV9,CASSAGGLVSEQFF
-,TRBV12-3/TRBV12-4,CASGPQEGQPQHF
-,TRBV20-1,CSARAENRYTF